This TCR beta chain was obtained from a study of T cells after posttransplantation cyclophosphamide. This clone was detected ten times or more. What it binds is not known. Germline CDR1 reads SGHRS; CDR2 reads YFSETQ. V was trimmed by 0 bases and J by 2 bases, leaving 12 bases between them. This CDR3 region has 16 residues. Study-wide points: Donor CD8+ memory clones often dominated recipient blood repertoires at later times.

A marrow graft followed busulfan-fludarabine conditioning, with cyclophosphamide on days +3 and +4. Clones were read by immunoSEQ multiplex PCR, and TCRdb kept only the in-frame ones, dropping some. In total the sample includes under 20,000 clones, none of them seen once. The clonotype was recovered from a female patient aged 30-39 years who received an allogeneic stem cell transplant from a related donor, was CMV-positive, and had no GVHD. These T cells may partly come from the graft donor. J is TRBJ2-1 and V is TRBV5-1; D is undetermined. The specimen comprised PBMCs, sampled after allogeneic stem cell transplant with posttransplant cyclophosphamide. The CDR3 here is CASSLAGAVTYNEQFF. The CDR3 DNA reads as TGCGCCAGCAGCTTGGCAGGCGCTGTAACCTACAATGAGCAGTTCTTC. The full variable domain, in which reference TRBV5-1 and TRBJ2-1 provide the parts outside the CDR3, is KAGVTQTPRYLIKTRGQQVTLSCSPISGHRSVSWYQQTPGQGLQFLFEYFSETQRNKGNFPGRFSGRQFSNSRSEMNVSTLELGDSALYLCASSLAGAVTYNEQFFGPGTRLTVL.